This T cell receptor beta chain was sequenced in a study of blood T cell repertoires in COVID-19. Data came from immunoSEQ multiplex PCR; TCRdb stores just in-frame clones and leaves some out. This sample carries some 150,000 clones, roughly 89% of them seen once, and the ten largest clones take 3.9%. V was clipped by 4 bases and J by 2 bases, with 14 bases between them. The CDR3 runs to 15 residues. Germline-derived CDR1 and CDR2 are MNHEY and SMNVEV (reference sequence). The gene calls are TRBV27 and TRBJ1-2, with a tentative D call TRBD1 (6 bases). This clonotype was sampled from a woman aged 55-70 years who had recovered from COVID-19. The source material was peripheral blood. The CDR3 here is CASSWRQDGNYGYTF. The CDR3 coding sequence is TGTGCCAGCAGTTGGCGACAGGATGGGAACTATGGCTACACCTTC.